The T cell receptor (beta chain) under discussion was sequenced for a study of CD8 T cells in Susac syndrome. This clonotype was seen just once. Germline lookup yields CDR1 LGHNA and CDR2 YNFKEQ. Trimming cost V 4 bases and J 3 bases, with 15 bases left between them. The CDR3 is made up of 15 amino acids. The RNA, about 0.45 to 1 ug, was put through reverse transcription using random hexamers. TCRdb re-called the immunoSEQ multiplex PCR reads with MiXCR, one entry per CDR3 protein. Among 95,000 to 150,000 distinct CDR3 sequences, about 93% were seen once, and the ten largest hold around 0.27%. The source of this sequence is a human donor with Susac syndrome. The chain combines TRBV4-2 with TRBJ1-1, with D unresolved. The sequencing input was CD8+ T cells from PBMCs. For the CDR3, the DNA is TGTGCCAGCAGCCCCCTGGACTTGAAGGACACTGAAGCTTTCTTT. This translates into CASSPLDLKDTEAFF.